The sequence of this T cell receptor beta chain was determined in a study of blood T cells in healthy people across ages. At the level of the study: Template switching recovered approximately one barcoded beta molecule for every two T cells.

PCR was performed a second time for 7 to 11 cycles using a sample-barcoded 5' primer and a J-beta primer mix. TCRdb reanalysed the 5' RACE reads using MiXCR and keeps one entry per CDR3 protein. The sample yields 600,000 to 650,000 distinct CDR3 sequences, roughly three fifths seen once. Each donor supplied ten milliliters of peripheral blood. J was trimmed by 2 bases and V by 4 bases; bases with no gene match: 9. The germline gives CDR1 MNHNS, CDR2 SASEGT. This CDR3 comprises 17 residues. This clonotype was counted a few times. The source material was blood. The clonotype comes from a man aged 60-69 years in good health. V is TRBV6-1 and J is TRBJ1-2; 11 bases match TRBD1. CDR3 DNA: TGTGCCAGCAGTGTTCGGGACAGGGGGATCCTGAACTATGGCTACACCTTC. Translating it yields CASSVRDRGILNYGYTF.